This T cell receptor (beta chain) was captured in a study of T-cell memory formation after mild COVID-19. This clonotype was counted only a few times. Via MiXCR, TCRdb re-called the 5' RACE reads, giving one row per CDR3 protein. Among roughly 280,000 distinct CDR3 sequences listed, over 7% were seen once. Sequences were obtained from PBMCs or a T cell subset sorted from them (not recorded which). The receptor comes from a man between 18 and 35 years old who had mild COVID-19 (a few samples of this study predate the infection). Cell type and time point are not known.

The DNA for the CDR3 is TGTGCCAGCAAGCGGGGGAGGGGTGGTGGAAACACCATATATTTT. Translated: CASKRGRGGGNTIYF. The chain is built from TRBV6-5 and TRBJ1-3; tentatively, D is TRBD1 (5 bases). From germline, CDR1 is MNHEY and CDR2 SVGAGI. There are 15 residues in the CDR3. The V and J ends lost 7 bases and 3 bases respectively, with 16 bases between them.